This T cell receptor (beta chain) was identified in a study of CD8+ T cells in alopecia areata. Background on the study: Treated individuals took tofacitinib by mouth, 5 to 10 mg twice daily.

RNA extraction and reverse transcription yielded cDNA as sequencing template. Clones were sequenced by immunoSEQ multiplex PCR, and TCRdb holds only the in-frame ones, with some missing. The table has almost 250,000 clones, around 67% seen once; the top ten hold around 1.2%. This CDR3 region has 15 residues. Between the trimmed V and J ends, which lost 1 base and 2 bases, there was a span of 9 bases. CDR1 and CDR2 from the germline V gene are LNHDA and SQIVND (reference sequence). V gene TRBV19 combines with J gene TRBJ2-1, with a weak D call TRBD1 (5 bases). This sample comprised CD4+ T cells sorted from blood, obtained at week 0. This receptor was obtained from a human donor with alopecia areata. CDR3 sequence (DNA): TGTGCCAGTAGTATAGCAGGGTTCACCTACAATGAGCAGTTCTTC. Amino acids: CASSIAGFTYNEQFF.